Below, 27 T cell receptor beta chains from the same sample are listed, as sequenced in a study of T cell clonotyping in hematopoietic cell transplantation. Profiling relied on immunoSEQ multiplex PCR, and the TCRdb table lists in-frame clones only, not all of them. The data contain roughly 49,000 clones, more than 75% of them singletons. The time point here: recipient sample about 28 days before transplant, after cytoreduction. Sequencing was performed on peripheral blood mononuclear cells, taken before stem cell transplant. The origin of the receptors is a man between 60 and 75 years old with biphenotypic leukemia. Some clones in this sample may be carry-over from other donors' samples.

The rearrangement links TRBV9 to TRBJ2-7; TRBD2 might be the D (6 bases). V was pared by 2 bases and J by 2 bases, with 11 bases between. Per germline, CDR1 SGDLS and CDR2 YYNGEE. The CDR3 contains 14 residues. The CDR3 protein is CASSVRETAYEQYF. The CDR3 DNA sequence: TGTGCCAGCAGCGTCCGGGAGACGGCCTACGAGCAGTACTTC.

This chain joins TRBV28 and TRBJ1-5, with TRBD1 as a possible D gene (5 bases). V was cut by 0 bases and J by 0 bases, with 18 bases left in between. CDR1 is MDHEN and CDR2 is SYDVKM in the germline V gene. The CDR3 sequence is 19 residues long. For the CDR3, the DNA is TGTGCCAGCAGTTTATGGGGGCGGCGGAGCCTTTATAGCAATCAGCCCCAGCATTTT. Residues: CASSLWGRRSLYSNQPQHF.

The CDR3: CAGGDGSTDTQYF. The CDR3 nucleotides read TGTGCCGGGGGGGACGGTAGCACAGATACGCAGTATTTT. V is TRBV6-1 and J is TRBJ2-3; TRBD2 aligns across 7 bases. After removal of 11 bases from V and 0 bases from J, the junction contained 5 bases not matched to a gene. This CDR3 has 13 amino acids. Germline lookup yields CDR1 MNHNS and CDR2 SASEGT.

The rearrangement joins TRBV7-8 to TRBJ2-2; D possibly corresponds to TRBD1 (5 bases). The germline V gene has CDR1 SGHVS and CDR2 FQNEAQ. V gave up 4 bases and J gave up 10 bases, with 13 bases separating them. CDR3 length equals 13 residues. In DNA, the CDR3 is TGTGCCAGCAGCTCACTCCGACAGAAGGAGCTGTTTTTT. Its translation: CASSSLRQKELFF.

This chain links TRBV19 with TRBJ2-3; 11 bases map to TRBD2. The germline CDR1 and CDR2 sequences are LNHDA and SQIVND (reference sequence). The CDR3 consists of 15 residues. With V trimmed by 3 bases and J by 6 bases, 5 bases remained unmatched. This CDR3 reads CASSIGSGRVDTQYF. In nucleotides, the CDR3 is TGTGCCAGTAGTATTGGTAGCGGGAGGGTCGATACGCAGTATTTT.

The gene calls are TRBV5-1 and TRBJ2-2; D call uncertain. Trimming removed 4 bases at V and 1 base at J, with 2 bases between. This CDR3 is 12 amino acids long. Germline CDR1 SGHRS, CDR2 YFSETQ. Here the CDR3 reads CASSVNTGELFF. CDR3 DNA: TGCGCCAGCAGCGTGAACACCGGGGAGCTGTTTTTT.

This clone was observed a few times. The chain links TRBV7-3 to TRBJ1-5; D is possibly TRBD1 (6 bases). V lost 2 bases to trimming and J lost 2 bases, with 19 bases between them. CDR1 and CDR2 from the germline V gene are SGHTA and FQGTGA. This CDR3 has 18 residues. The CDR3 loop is CASSLPHDEGEGNQPQHF. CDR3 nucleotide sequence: TGTGCCAGCAGCTTACCCCACGATGAGGGGGAGGGCAATCAGCCCCAGCATTTT.

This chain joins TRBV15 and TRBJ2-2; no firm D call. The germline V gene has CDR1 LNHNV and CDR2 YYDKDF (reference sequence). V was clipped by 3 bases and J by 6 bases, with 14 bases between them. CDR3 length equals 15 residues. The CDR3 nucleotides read TGTGCCACCAGCAGGAGACAACTGGGCGCCGGGGAGCTGTTTTTT. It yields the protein CATSRRQLGAGELFF.

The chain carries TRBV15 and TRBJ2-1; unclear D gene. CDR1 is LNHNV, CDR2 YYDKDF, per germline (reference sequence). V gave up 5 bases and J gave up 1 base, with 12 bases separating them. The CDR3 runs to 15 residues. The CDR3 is CATSRSSPSYNEQFF. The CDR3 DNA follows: TGTGCCACCAGCCGTTCCTCCCCTTCCTACAATGAGCAGTTCTTC. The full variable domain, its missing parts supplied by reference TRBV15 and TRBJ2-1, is DAMVIQNPRYQVTQFGKPVTLSCSQTLNHNVMYWYQQKSSQAPKLLFHYYDKDFNNEADTPDNFQSRRPNTSFCFLDIRSPGLGDTAMYLCATSRSSPSYNEQFFGPGTRLTVL.

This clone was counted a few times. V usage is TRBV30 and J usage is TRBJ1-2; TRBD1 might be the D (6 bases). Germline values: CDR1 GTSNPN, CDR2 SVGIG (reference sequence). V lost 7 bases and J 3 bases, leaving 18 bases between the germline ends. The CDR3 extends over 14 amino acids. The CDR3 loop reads CASTSRRTDYGYTF. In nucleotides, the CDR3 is TGTGCCTCGACCTCACGGAGGACAGACTATGGCTACACCTTC.

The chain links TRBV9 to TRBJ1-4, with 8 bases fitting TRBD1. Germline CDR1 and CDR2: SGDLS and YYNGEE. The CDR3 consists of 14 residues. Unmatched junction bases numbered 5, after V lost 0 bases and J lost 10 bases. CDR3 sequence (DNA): TGTGCCAGCAGCGTAGGGCAGGGGGCAGGAAAACTGTTTTTT. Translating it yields CASSVGQGAGKLFF.

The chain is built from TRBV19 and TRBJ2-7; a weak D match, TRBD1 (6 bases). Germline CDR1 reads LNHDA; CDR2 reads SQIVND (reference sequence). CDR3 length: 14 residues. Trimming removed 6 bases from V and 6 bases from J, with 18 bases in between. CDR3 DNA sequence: TGTGCCAGTAGCGGCTTGGAGTCAGGGGCCGAGCAGTACTTC. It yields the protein CASSGLESGAEQYF.

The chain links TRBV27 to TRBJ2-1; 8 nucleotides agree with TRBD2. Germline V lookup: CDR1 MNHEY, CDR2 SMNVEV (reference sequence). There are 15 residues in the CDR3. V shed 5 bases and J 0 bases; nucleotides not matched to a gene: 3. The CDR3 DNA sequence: TGTGCCAGCAGTAGCGGGAGCTTCTCCTACAATGAGCAGTTCTTC. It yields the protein CASSSGSFSYNEQFF.

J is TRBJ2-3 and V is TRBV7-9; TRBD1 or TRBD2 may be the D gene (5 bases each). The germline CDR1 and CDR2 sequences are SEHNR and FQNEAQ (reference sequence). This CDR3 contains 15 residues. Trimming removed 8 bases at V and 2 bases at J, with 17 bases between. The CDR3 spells CASRNLGTITDTQYF. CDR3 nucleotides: TGTGCCAGCCGAAACCTGGGGACCATCACAGATACGCAGTATTTT.

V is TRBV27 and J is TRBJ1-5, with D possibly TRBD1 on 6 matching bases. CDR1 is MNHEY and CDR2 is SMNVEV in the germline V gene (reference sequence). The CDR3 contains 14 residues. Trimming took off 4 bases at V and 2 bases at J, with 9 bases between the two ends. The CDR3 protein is CASSSRQGNQPQHF. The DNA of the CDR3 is TGTGCCAGCAGTTCCCGACAGGGCAATCAGCCCCAGCATTTT.

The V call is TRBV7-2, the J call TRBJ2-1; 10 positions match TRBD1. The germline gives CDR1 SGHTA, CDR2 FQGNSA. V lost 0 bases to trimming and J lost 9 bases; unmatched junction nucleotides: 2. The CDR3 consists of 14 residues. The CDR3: CASSLAGTGAEQFF. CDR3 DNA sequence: TGTGCCAGCAGCTTAGCGGGGACAGGGGCTGAGCAGTTCTTC.

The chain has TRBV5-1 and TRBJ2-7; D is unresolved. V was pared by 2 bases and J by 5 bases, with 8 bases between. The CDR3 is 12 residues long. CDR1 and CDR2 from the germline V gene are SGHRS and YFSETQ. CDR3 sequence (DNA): TGCGCCAGCAGCTTCCCCTCTGACGAGCAGTACTTC. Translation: CASSFPSDEQYF. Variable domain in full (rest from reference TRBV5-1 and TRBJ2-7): KAGVTQTPRYLIKTRGQQVTLSCSPISGHRSVSWYQQTPGQGLQFLFEYFSETQRNKGNFPGRFSGRQFSNSRSEMNVSTLELGDSALYLCASSFPSDEQYFGPGTRLTVT.

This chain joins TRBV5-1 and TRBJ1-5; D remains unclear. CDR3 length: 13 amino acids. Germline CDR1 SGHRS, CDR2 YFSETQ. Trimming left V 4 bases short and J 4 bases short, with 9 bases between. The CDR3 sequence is CASSGLPNQPQHF. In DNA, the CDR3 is TGCGCCAGCAGCGGACTGCCGAATCAGCCCCAGCATTTT. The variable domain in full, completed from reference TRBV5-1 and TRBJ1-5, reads KAGVTQTPRYLIKTRGQQVTLSCSPISGHRSVSWYQQTPGQGLQFLFEYFSETQRNKGNFPGRFSGRQFSNSRSEMNVSTLELGDSALYLCASSGLPNQPQHFGDGTRLSIL.

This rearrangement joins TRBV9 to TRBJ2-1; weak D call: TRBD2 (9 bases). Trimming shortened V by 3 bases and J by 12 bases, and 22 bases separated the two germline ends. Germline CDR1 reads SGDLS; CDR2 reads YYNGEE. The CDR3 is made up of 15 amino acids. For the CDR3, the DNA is TGTGCCAGCAGCGCCCAGGGGGCTAGCGGGAATATGCAGTTCTTC. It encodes CASSAQGASGNMQFF.

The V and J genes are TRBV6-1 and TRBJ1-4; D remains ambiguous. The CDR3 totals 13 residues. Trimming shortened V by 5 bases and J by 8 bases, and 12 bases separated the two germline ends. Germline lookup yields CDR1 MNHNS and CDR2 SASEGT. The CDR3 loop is CASSSTREEKLFF. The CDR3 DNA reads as TGTGCCAGCAGTTCGACCCGAGAGGAAAAACTGTTTTTT.

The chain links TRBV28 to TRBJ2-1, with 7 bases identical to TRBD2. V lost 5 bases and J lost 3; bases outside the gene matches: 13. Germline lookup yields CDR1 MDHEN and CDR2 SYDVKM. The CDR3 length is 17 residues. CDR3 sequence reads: CASSLPGELANYNEQFF. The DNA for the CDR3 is TGTGCCAGCAGTCTCCCCGGGGAACTAGCGAACTACAATGAGCAGTTCTTC.

The CDR3 nucleotides read TGTGCCAGCAGGGAACAGGGGCGCGATGGCTACACCTTC. Translated, it gives CASREQGRDGYTF. The V and J genes are TRBV6-1 and TRBJ1-2; 7 positions agree with TRBD1. Trimming removed 6 bases from V and 6 bases from J; junction bases left unmatched: 7. Germline V lookup: CDR1 MNHNS, CDR2 SASEGT. This CDR3 region has 13 residues.

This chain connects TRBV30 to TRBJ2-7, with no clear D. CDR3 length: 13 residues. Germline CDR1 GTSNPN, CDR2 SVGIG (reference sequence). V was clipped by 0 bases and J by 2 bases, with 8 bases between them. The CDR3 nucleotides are TGTGCCTGGAGTGTTTCCAGCACCTACGAGCAGTACTTC. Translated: CAWSVSSTYEQYF.

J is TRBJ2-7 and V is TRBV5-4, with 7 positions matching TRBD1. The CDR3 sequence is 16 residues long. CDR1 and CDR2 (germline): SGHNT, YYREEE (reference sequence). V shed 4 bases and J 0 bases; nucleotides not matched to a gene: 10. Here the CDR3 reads CASSQVTGPSSYEQYF. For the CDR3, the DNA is TGTGCCAGCAGCCAAGTGACAGGGCCGAGCTCCTACGAGCAGTACTTC.

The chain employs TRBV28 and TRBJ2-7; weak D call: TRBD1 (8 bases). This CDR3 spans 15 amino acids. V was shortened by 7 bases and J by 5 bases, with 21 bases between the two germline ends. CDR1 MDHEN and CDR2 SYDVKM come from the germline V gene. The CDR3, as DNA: TGTGCCAGCACCCCCAGGGGGCGGGAGCCCGACGAGCAGTACTTC. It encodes CASTPRGREPDEQYF.

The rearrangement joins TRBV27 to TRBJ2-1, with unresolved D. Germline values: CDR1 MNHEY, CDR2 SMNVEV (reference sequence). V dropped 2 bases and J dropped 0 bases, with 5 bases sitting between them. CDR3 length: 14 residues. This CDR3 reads CASSLVGSYNEQFF. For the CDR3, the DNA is TGTGCCAGCAGTTTAGTGGGCTCCTACAATGAGCAGTTCTTC.

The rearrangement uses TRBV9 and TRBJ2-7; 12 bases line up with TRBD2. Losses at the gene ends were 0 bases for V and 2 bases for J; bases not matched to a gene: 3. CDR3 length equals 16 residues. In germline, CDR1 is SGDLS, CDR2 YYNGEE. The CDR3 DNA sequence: TGTGCCAGCAGCGTAGGGACTAGCGGGGATACCTACGAGCAGTACTTC. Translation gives CASSVGTSGDTYEQYF. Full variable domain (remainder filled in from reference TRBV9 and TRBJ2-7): DSGVTQTPKHLITATGQRVTLRCSPRSGDLSVYWYQQSLDQGLQFLIQYYNGEERAKGNILERFSAQQFPDLHSELNLSSLELGDSALYFCASSVGTSGDTYEQYFGPGTRLTVT.